Many counts were recorded for the clone carrying this TCR beta chain. This entry is derived from a study of patients and donors after allogeneic stem cell transplantation. MiXCR was run by TCRdb on the RT-PCR reads, yielding one entry per CDR3 protein. Counted here are some 880,000 distinct CDR3 sequences, 18% occurring once; the ten biggest clones make up around 5.5%. The germline CDR1 and CDR2 sequences are DFQATT and SNEGSKA (reference sequence). The trim removed 4 bases at V and 4 bases at J, leaving 5 bases unmatched. This CDR3 is 13 amino acids long. This sequence originates from a human donor who was either an allogeneic HSCT recipient or a stem cell or donor lymphocyte infusion donor (not recorded which). It is not recorded whose cells these are; they may come from a transplant donor. Sequencing was carried out using blood, either unsorted or a sorted T cell fraction (not recorded which). V usage is TRBV20-1 and J usage is TRBJ2-7, with 9 positions matching TRBD1. The CDR3 sequence is CSATPGQGYEQYF. CDR3 DNA sequence: TGCAGTGCTACCCCGGGACAGGGATACGAGCAGTACTTC.